This entry lists 4 T cell receptor beta chains sequenced from one sample in a study of cytomegalovirus exposure and HLA in healthy donors. The primer mix had 60 Vbeta and 13 Jbeta primers. Here immunoSEQ multiplex PCR was the method, and the copy in TCRdb shows in-frame clones only, minus some. There are 40,000 to 55,000 clones in the sample; 72% occur only once, and 9% to 9.5% lies in the top ten. Sequenced input: PBMCs. The receptors stem from a woman aged 45-65 years in good health and CMV-seronegative.

The chain couples TRBV28 to TRBJ2-1; D not resolved. V gave up 4 bases and J gave up 8 bases, with 9 bases separating them. CDR3 length: 12 residues. CDR1 is MDHEN, CDR2 SYDVKM, per germline. CDR3 amino acids: CASSYQADEQFF. CDR3 nucleotide sequence: TGTGCCAGCAGTTACCAAGCCGATGAGCAGTTCTTC.

This clone was counted a few times. Other nucleotide sequences from this sample produce the same CDR3. This chain uses TRBV27 with TRBJ1-6; tentatively, D is TRBD1 (6 bases). From germline, CDR1 is MNHEY and CDR2 SMNVEV (reference sequence). V lost 4 bases and J 7 bases, leaving 11 bases between the germline ends. CDR3 size: 14 residues. Here the CDR3 reads CASSSGQANSPLHF. The DNA for the CDR3 is TGTGCCAGCAGTTCGGGACAAGCAAATTCACCCCTCCACTTT.

The table lists this clone with a count of one. Here the CDR3 DNA reads TGTGCCTGGGGCAGGGGATGGGGTGGCTACACCTTC. This sequence encodes CAWGRGWGGYTF. The chain employs TRBV30 and TRBJ1-2; tentative D call: TRBD1 (6 bases). Germline CDR1 is GTSNPN and CDR2 is SVGIG (reference sequence). The germline V and J ends were trimmed by 5 bases and 7 bases, with 14 bases remaining between them. The CDR3 loop spans 12 amino acids.

The chain carries TRBV27 and TRBJ1-3, with 8 bases lining up with TRBD1. The CDR3 runs 15 residues. J was trimmed by 6 bases and V by 6 bases; bases with no gene match: 10. Germline V lookup: CDR1 MNHEY, CDR2 SMNVEV (reference sequence). Here the CDR3 DNA reads TGTGCCAGCAGGCCGATGACAGGGGCTGAAAACACCATATATTTT. As protein: CASRPMTGAENTIYF.